These T cell receptor beta chains were read from a single sample in a study of blood T cell repertoires in COVID-19. Clones were read by immunoSEQ multiplex PCR, and TCRdb kept only the in-frame ones, dropping some. The sample has some 140,000 clones; roughly 77% are singletons. The sample comprised peripheral blood. These receptors came from a woman between 65 and 79 years old with COVID-19, enrolled during active disease. The CDR3 runs from the conserved cysteine through the conserved F or W. The D gene is left open where the match is weak. Not every row has a clone size; where given, it reads once, few, many or a size class.

V gene: TRBV6-5; J gene: TRBJ1-4; D gene: -; clone size: -; CDR3 protein: CASSYSSATNEKLFF; CDR3 DNA: TGTGCCAGCAGTTACTCTAGTGCAACTAATGAAAAACTGTTTTTT
V gene: TRBV25-1; J gene: TRBJ1-2; D gene: -; clone size: few; CDR3 protein: CASSEVLRTEGEGYTF; CDR3 DNA: TGTGCCAGCAGTGAAGTCCTCCGGACTGAGGGGGAAGGCTACACCTTC
V gene: TRBV28; J gene: TRBJ1-1; D gene: TRBD1; clone size: -; CDR3 protein: CASSRDSKNTEAFF; CDR3 DNA: TGTGCCAGCAGTCGGGACAGCAAGAACACTGAAGCTTTCTTT
V gene: TRBV5-1; J gene: TRBJ1-1; D gene: -; clone size: -; CDR3 protein: CASSASGGNTEAFF; CDR3 DNA: TGCGCCAGCAGCGCGTCGGGGGGGAACACTGAAGCTTTCTTT
V gene: TRBV7-6; J gene: TRBJ2-7; D gene: TRBD2; clone size: -; CDR3 protein: CASSLWEGKKYF; CDR3 DNA: TGTGCCAGCAGCTTATGGGAGGGGAAGAAGTACTTC
V gene: TRBV6-6; J gene: TRBJ2-5; D gene: TRBD1; clone size: -; CDR3 protein: CASSWDRTDHGETQYF; CDR3 DNA: TGTGCCAGCAGTTGGGACAGGACAGACCATGGGGAGACCCAGTACTTC
V gene: TRBV30; J gene: TRBJ1-2; D gene: TRBD1; clone size: few; CDR3 protein: CAWAGGRGYTF; CDR3 DNA: TGTGCCTGGGCAGGGGGAAGGGGCTACACCTTC
V gene: TRBV4-1; J gene: TRBJ1-3; D gene: TRBD1; clone size: few; CDR3 protein: CASSPTDRAGNTIYF; CDR3 DNA: TGCGCCAGCAGCCCAACGGACAGGGCAGGAAACACCATATATTTT
V gene: TRBV27; J gene: TRBJ1-1; D gene: -; clone size: -; CDR3 protein: CASSPDSWSVTEAFF; CDR3 DNA: TGTGCCAGCAGTCCTGACTCGTGGAGCGTCACTGAAGCTTTCTTT
V gene: TRBV29-1; J gene: TRBJ2-7; D gene: TRBD1; clone size: -; CDR3 protein: CSVTNLPGQTYEQYF; CDR3 DNA: TGCAGCGTAACTAACCTCCCGGGACAGACCTACGAGCAGTACTTC
V gene: TRBV5-1; J gene: TRBJ1-5; D gene: -; clone size: -; CDR3 protein: CASSLGTGGNQPQHF; CDR3 DNA: TGCGCCAGCAGCTTGGGGACTGGGGGCAATCAGCCCCAGCATTTT
V gene: TRBV5-6; J gene: TRBJ2-4; D gene: -; clone size: -; CDR3 protein: CASSLATEAIQYF; CDR3 DNA: TGTGCCAGCAGCTTGGCGACAGAAGCCATTCAGTACTTC
V gene: TRBV19; J gene: TRBJ2-2; D gene: -; clone size: -; CDR3 protein: CASSIEGAGGELFF; CDR3 DNA: TGTGCCAGTAGTATAGAGGGGGCTGGCGGGGAGCTGTTTTTT
V gene: TRBV7-2; J gene: TRBJ2-3; D gene: TRBD2; clone size: -; CDR3 protein: CASSWSGGPGDTQYF; CDR3 DNA: TGTGCCAGCAGCTGGAGCGGGGGGCCGGGGGATACGCAGTATTTT
V gene: TRBV3-1/TRBV3-2; J gene: TRBJ1-3; D gene: TRBD1; clone size: -; CDR3 protein: CASSPPRTGTGNTIYF; CDR3 DNA: TGTGCCAGCAGCCCACCAAGGACAGGGACTGGAAACACCATATATTTT
V gene: TRBV18; J gene: TRBJ2-7; D gene: -; clone size: once; CDR3 protein: CASSPREAGEQYF; CDR3 DNA: TGTGCCAGCTCACCCAGGGAGGCCGGCGAGCAGTACTTC